The T cell receptor beta chain described here comes from a study of graft-versus-host responses after intestinal transplantation. Study information: Among the recipients, transplants were multivisceral, liver-intestinal, or isolated intestinal. Every recipient had anti-thymocyte globulin induction and three to four years of tacrolimus plus steroids. Findings and limits, study-wide: The marrow of recipients harbored GvH clones, and ileum or blood showed some of them first. Allografts carried high graft-versus-host to host-versus-graft clonal ratios in patients having graft-donor T cell macrochimerism.

This clone was seen more than once but under ten times. What it binds is unknown. Sequencing used immunoSEQ multiplex PCR; TCRdb keeps in-frame clones, though not all of them. The sample records tens of thousands of clones, 89% being singletons. The CDR3 is 15 residues long. V lost 2 bases, J lost 4 bases, and 12 bases lay in between. Germline CDR1 reads MGHRA; CDR2 reads YSYEKL. The chain carries TRBV4-1 and TRBJ1-3; D gene unclear. The receptor comes from a human donor who received an intestinal transplant. Here the sequenced sample was unstimulated CD8+ T cells sorted from spleen or lymph node cells, taken before intestinal transplant. CDR3: CASSQFTGRGNTIYF. CDR3 sequence (DNA): TGCGCCAGCAGCCAATTTACGGGAAGAGGAAACACCATATATTTT.